This T cell receptor (beta chain) was sequenced in a study of cytomegalovirus exposure and HLA in healthy donors. The donors were part of the validation cohort of fewer than 150 subjects. That cohort was separate from the first cohort, which comprised 500 to 850 subjects. Study conclusions and caveats: The classifier reportedly diagnosed cytomegalovirus status with high sensitivity and specificity. Researchers counted roughly 160 TCR beta chains as cytomegalovirus-associated.

Measured with immunoSEQ multiplex PCR; TCRdb has only the in-frame clones, and not every one. The sample lists fewer than 400,000 clones, approximately 88% occurring once. V lost 6 bases to trimming and J lost 4 bases; unmatched junction nucleotides: 4. The CDR3 contains 13 residues. Per germline, CDR1 MRHNA and CDR2 SNTAGT. In regard to this clone: The antigen remains undetermined.

The J gene is TRBJ1-2, the V gene TRBV6-4, with 8 bases that match TRBD1. Input material: PBMCs. The receptor comes from a man aged 30 to 39 in good health and CMV-seronegative. CDR3 DNA: TGTGCCAGCAGGTCTGACAGGGGCTATGGCTACACCTTC. It specifies CASRSDRGYGYTF.